The present entry profiles one T cell receptor (beta chain) with its context. The source of the sample is a study of blood T cell repertoires in COVID-19. Study background: PBMCs, B-cell-depleted T cells, or T cells provided the cDNA or gDNA that made up the material.

Authors' methods: Quantification of nucleated cells was approximated via reference gene primer amplification. The data were produced by immunoSEQ multiplex PCR, yet TCRdb's version contains in-frame clones alone and is incomplete. Clonal size and the V and J genes are those of that table, whereas D and trimming came from the DNA. The sample lists around 390,000 clones; around 87% were seen once. Adults between about 18 and 89 years of age took part from 20 to 25 US areas. Cohort 3 donors were reported recovered after two negative PCRs, clearance, or symptom resolution. The V gene's germline CDR1 is SNHLY and CDR2 FYNNEI. V lost 7 bases to trimming and J lost 7 bases; unmatched junction nucleotides: 10. The CDR3 length is 16 residues.

The chain joins TRBV2 to TRBJ1-4; the match to TRBD1 covers 12 bases. The sequencing sample was made of PBMCs or T cells enriched from blood (not recorded which). This receptor was obtained from a woman aged 45-59 years who had recovered from COVID-19. CDR3: CASILGTGGVSEKLFF. The DNA of the CDR3 is TGTGCCAGCATTCTAGGGACAGGGGGCGTTAGTGAAAAACTGTTTTTT.